This T cell receptor beta chain was identified in a study of STAT3 mutations in large granular lymphocyte leukemia. Sequenced by immunoSEQ multiplex PCR; TCRdb stores in-frame clones only, minus some. The data show 15,000 to 18,000 clones, with 80% to 95% seen just once and 8.7% held by the top ten. Study results and limitations: At least one immunodominant TCR beta clonotype appeared in every T-cell large granular lymphocyte leukemia patient.

On this clone itself: What it recognizes is unknown.

Germline CDR1 SGHRS, CDR2 YFSETQ. V lost 0 bases, J lost 8 bases, and 14 bases lay in between. This CDR3 spans 14 amino acids. The genes are TRBV5-1 and TRBJ1-2; no reliable D call. The source of this sequence is a woman aged 45-60 years with T-cell large granular lymphocyte leukemia. Some clones in this sample may be carry-over from other donors' samples. Sequenced material: peripheral blood mononuclear cells. This CDR3 is CASSLGQIFTGYTF. The CDR3 DNA follows: TGCGCCAGCAGCTTGGGGCAGATATTTACAGGCTACACCTTC. Combining the CDR3 with reference TRBV5-1 and TRBJ1-2 gives the whole variable domain KAGVTQTPRYLIKTRGQQVTLSCSPISGHRSVSWYQQTPGQGLQFLFEYFSETQRNKGNFPGRFSGRQFSNSRSEMNVSTLELGDSALYLCASSLGQIFTGYTFGSGTRLTVV.